Included here is one TCR beta chain sequence, with context. Its antigen remains unknown. Clones were sequenced by immunoSEQ multiplex PCR, and TCRdb holds only the in-frame ones, with some missing. This repertoire shows around 1.1 million clones, about 80% found once; its top ten account for roughly 0.83%. The sample is drawn from a study of shared clonotypes between healthy human individuals. Points from the study as a whole: Naive subsets generally had larger estimated richness than memory subsets.

Germline V gives CDR1 MGHRA, CDR2 YSYEKL. The length of the CDR3 is 17 residues. Trimming pared 4 bases from V and 3 bases from J, leaving 21 bases between. The sequenced sample consisted of memory CD4+ T cells from PBMCs. The sample's subset: CD45RA-negative fraction. This sequence joins TRBV4-1 and TRBJ1-1; D not certain. This receptor was identified in a man between 18 and 35 years old in good health. Some clones in this sample may be carry-over from other donors' samples. CDR3 DNA: TGCGCCAGCAGCCGCCCCTTCCAATCAATCCGAGACACTGAAGCTTTCTTT. Residues: CASSRPFQSIRDTEAFF.